This is a list of T cell receptor beta chains from one sample in a study of CD8 T cells in Susac syndrome. MiXCR, run by TCRdb on the immunoSEQ multiplex PCR reads, gives a single entry per CDR3 protein. Of approximately 120,000 distinct CDR3 sequences listed, around 93% are singletons. The specimen was CD8+ T cells from PBMCs. These receptors came from a human donor in good health. Each CDR3 is given with its conserved first and last residue. D genes are given only for firm matches. Only some rows state a clone size, as once, few, many or a class for expanded clones.

v_gene,abundance,d_gene,j_gene,CDR3nt,CDR3aa
TRBV3-1,.,TRBD2,TRBJ2-1,TGTGCCAGCAGCCACCACGGGACTAGCGGATACAATGAGCAGTTCTTC,CASSHHGTSGYNEQFF
TRBV6-6,.,.,TRBJ2-5,TGTGCCAGCAGTTACTCGCAGGGTGGCTCATCGGAGACCCAGTACTTC,CASSYSQGGSSETQYF
TRBV20-1,.,.,TRBJ1-2,TGCAATGGGGGGGCAGTAGATAACTATGGCTACACCTTC,CNGGAVDNYGYTF
TRBV7-9,.,TRBD2,TRBJ2-7,TGTGCCAGCAGCCCCTTAGCGGGATCAGGCGAGCAGTACTTC,CASSPLAGSGEQYF
TRBV6-6,.,.,TRBJ1-5,TGTGCCAGCAGCGCACAGGGCAACCAGCCCCAGCATTTT,CASSAQGNQPQHF
TRBV12-3/TRBV12-4,once,.,TRBJ1-5,TGTGCCAGCAGGTTGGGTCTAGGTCAGCCCCAGCATTTT,CASRLGLGQPQHF
TRBV5-4,once,.,TRBJ1-1,TGTGCCAGCAGAGTGGCACAGCCCGTGAACACTGAAGCTTTCTTT,CASRVAQPVNTEAFF
TRBV6-2/TRBV6-3,.,TRBD2,TRBJ2-3,TGTGCCACCACGGGGCTAGCGGGCGGGGATTTT,CATTGLAGGDF
TRBV24-1,.,TRBD1,TRBJ2-3,TGTGCCACCAGTGAAACTGGACAGGGAAAGACAGATACGCAGTATTTT,CATSETGQGKTDTQYF
TRBV6-1,.,.,TRBJ1-1,TGTGCCAGCAGTGCAAGGGGCCGTCGCGACACTGAAGCTTTCTTT,CASSARGRRDTEAFF
TRBV11-2,.,TRBD1,TRBJ2-7,TGTGCCAGCAGCTTTCCCCCTATGGACAGGTCGAGCGAGCAGTACTTC,CASSFPPMDRSSEQYF
TRBV7-8,.,.,TRBJ2-1,TGTGCCAGCAGTTCTGGGGCGGATGAGCAGTTCTTC,CASSSGADEQFF
TRBV14,.,TRBD1,TRBJ1-2,TGTGCCAGCAGCCCTGCAGGGGGCGTGAGGATCTATGGCTACACCTTC,CASSPAGGVRIYGYTF
TRBV6-6,.,TRBD2,TRBJ2-1,TGTGCCAGCAGGGTAGCGGGAGGCTGGGAGCAGTTCTTC,CASRVAGGWEQFF
TRBV6-6,.,TRBD1,TRBJ1-2,TGTGCCAGCACACTCACAGACGGGACAGCCTATGGCTACACCTTC,CASTLTDGTAYGYTF
TRBV7-8,few,.,TRBJ2-2,TGTGCCAGCAGCCTTGTGGATACCGGGGAGCTGTTTTTT,CASSLVDTGELFF
TRBV2,.,.,TRBJ2-6,TGTGCCAGCGACCGCCGGAGTGTCTCTGGGGCCAACGTCCTGACTTTC,CASDRRSVSGANVLTF
TRBV4-3,.,.,TRBJ2-1,TGCGCCAGCAGCCGAGTGACTCCCTCCTCCTACAATGAGCAGTTCTTC,CASSRVTPSSYNEQFF
TRBV18,.,.,TRBJ2-1,TGTGCCAGCTCACCCCGGTATGAGCAGTTCTTC,CASSPRYEQFF
TRBV14,once,TRBD1,TRBJ1-1,TGTGCCAGCAGCCTAGCCCCCAGGGGGGCCACTGAAGCTTTCTTT,CASSLAPRGATEAFF
TRBV5-6,.,TRBD1,TRBJ2-7,TGTGCCAGCAGCTTGGTGGCAGGGGGCCCGCAGTACTTC,CASSLVAGGPQYF
TRBV20-1,.,TRBD2,TRBJ2-7,TGCAGTGCTAGAGATCGGGGGGGCTCATACGAGCAGTACTTC,CSARDRGGSYEQYF